The rows below give T cell receptor beta chains drawn from one sample of a study of regulatory T cells in long-lasting Graves disease. MiXCR was run by TCRdb on the multiplex PCR reads, yielding one entry per CDR3 protein. The repertoire holds around 400,000 distinct CDR3 sequences, with roughly 23% as singletons. Sequencing was performed on peripheral blood mononuclear cells (PBMCs), taken when the disease was refractory, from a patient treated with antithyroid drugs. The receptors were sampled from a woman in her thirties or forties with Graves disease. Each CDR3 is given with its conserved first and last residue. A D gene is named only where the DNA matches it firmly. A clone size is listed for some rows: how often the clone was seen (once, few, many), or a class if it is expanded.

d_call: TRBD1
j_call: TRBJ2-7
v_call: TRBV12-3/TRBV12-4
clone_size: many
cdr3_length: 14
cdr3_aa: CASSSRQGAIEQYF
cdr3_nt: TGTGCCAGCAGTTCCCGACAGGGGGCCATCGAGCAGTACTTC

d_call: .
j_call: TRBJ1-5
v_call: TRBV28
clone_size: many
cdr3_length: 15
cdr3_aa: CASSLTTASNQPQHF
cdr3_nt: TGTGCCAGCAGTTTGACAACAGCTAGCAATCAGCCCCAGCATTTT

d_call: .
j_call: TRBJ2-3
v_call: TRBV28
clone_size: few
cdr3_length: 15
cdr3_aa: CASSLSGQRSDTQYF
cdr3_nt: TGTGCCAGCAGTTTAAGTGGACAGCGGTCGGATACGCAGTATTTT

d_call: .
j_call: TRBJ2-7
v_call: TRBV28
clone_size: many
cdr3_length: 16
cdr3_aa: CASRLSPDWSSYEQYF
cdr3_nt: TGTGCCAGCAGACTTTCGCCAGACTGGAGCTCCTACGAGCAGTACTTC

d_call: .
j_call: TRBJ1-2
v_call: TRBV12-3/TRBV12-4
clone_size: many
cdr3_length: 15
cdr3_aa: CASSLAIRQIYGYTF
cdr3_nt: TGTGCCAGCAGTTTAGCTATACGGCAGATCTATGGCTACACCTTC

d_call: .
j_call: TRBJ2-7
v_call: TRBV6-2/TRBV6-3
clone_size: .
cdr3_length: 13
cdr3_aa: CASSYYIGYEQYF
cdr3_nt: TGTGCCAGCAGTTACTATATCGGCTACGAGCAGTACTTC

d_call: .
j_call: TRBJ1-5
v_call: TRBV18
clone_size: .
cdr3_length: 16
cdr3_aa: CASSRVSGVWNQSQHF
cdr3_nt: TGTGCCAGCTCACGAGTCTCAGGGGTTTGGAATCAGTCCCAGCATTTT

d_call: .
j_call: TRBJ2-5
v_call: TRBV5-5
clone_size: few
cdr3_length: 16
cdr3_aa: CASSLAIRGGQETQYF
cdr3_nt: TGTGCCAGCAGCTTGGCCATCAGGGGAGGACAAGAGACCCAGTACTTC

d_call: .
j_call: TRBJ2-7
v_call: TRBV5-1
clone_size: many
cdr3_length: 15
cdr3_aa: CASSQGRRISYEQYF
cdr3_nt: TGCGCCAGCAGCCAGGGACGGCGTATCTCCTACGAGCAGTACTTC

d_call: .
j_call: TRBJ2-7
v_call: TRBV12-3/TRBV12-4
clone_size: many
cdr3_length: 11
cdr3_aa: CASGSTHEQYF
cdr3_nt: TGTGCCAGCGGGAGTACCCACGAGCAGTACTTC

d_call: TRBD2
j_call: TRBJ2-5
v_call: TRBV28
clone_size: many
cdr3_length: 13
cdr3_aa: CASNSGGQETQYF
cdr3_nt: TGTGCCAGCAATTCGGGGGGCCAAGAGACCCAGTACTTC

d_call: TRBD1
j_call: TRBJ2-5
v_call: TRBV2
clone_size: many
cdr3_length: 14
cdr3_aa: CASKAGTGAETQYF
cdr3_nt: TGTGCCAGCAAAGCCGGGACAGGGGCAGAGACCCAGTACTTC

d_call: .
j_call: TRBJ2-1
v_call: TRBV2
clone_size: .
cdr3_length: 14
cdr3_aa: CASSEQATSNEQFF
cdr3_nt: TGTGCCAGCAGTGAACAGGCGACTTCAAATGAGCAGTTCTTC

d_call: .
j_call: TRBJ2-7
v_call: TRBV27
clone_size: few
cdr3_length: 15
cdr3_aa: CASSLGGGQFDEQYF
cdr3_nt: TGTGCCAGCAGTTTGGGGGGGGGGCAGTTCGACGAGCAGTACTTC

d_call: .
j_call: TRBJ2-3
v_call: TRBV28
clone_size: few
cdr3_length: 15
cdr3_aa: CASSWPRWGTDTQYF
cdr3_nt: TGTGCCAGCAGTTGGCCCAGATGGGGCACAGATACGCAGTATTTT

d_call: .
j_call: TRBJ2-7
v_call: TRBV11-2
clone_size: .
cdr3_length: 13
cdr3_aa: CASSLHQGGEQYF
cdr3_nt: TGTGCCAGCAGCTTGCATCAGGGAGGAGAGCAGTACTTC

d_call: .
j_call: TRBJ1-1
v_call: TRBV5-1
clone_size: .
cdr3_length: 15
cdr3_aa: CASSLAAYWGAEAFF
cdr3_nt: TGCGCCAGCAGCTTGGCGGCCTACTGGGGGGCTGAAGCTTTCTTT

d_call: .
j_call: TRBJ1-4
v_call: TRBV18
clone_size: many
cdr3_length: 12
cdr3_aa: CASSATEEKLFF
cdr3_nt: TGTGCCAGCTCAGCGACGGAGGAAAAACTGTTTTTT

d_call: .
j_call: TRBJ2-7
v_call: TRBV29-1
clone_size: few
cdr3_length: 13
cdr3_aa: CSVLGARTYEQYF
cdr3_nt: TGCAGCGTCCTAGGAGCCCGGACCTACGAGCAGTACTTC

d_call: .
j_call: TRBJ1-2
v_call: TRBV28
clone_size: many
cdr3_length: 12
cdr3_aa: CASSFMEYGYTF
cdr3_nt: TGTGCCAGCAGTTTCATGGAGTATGGCTACACCTTC